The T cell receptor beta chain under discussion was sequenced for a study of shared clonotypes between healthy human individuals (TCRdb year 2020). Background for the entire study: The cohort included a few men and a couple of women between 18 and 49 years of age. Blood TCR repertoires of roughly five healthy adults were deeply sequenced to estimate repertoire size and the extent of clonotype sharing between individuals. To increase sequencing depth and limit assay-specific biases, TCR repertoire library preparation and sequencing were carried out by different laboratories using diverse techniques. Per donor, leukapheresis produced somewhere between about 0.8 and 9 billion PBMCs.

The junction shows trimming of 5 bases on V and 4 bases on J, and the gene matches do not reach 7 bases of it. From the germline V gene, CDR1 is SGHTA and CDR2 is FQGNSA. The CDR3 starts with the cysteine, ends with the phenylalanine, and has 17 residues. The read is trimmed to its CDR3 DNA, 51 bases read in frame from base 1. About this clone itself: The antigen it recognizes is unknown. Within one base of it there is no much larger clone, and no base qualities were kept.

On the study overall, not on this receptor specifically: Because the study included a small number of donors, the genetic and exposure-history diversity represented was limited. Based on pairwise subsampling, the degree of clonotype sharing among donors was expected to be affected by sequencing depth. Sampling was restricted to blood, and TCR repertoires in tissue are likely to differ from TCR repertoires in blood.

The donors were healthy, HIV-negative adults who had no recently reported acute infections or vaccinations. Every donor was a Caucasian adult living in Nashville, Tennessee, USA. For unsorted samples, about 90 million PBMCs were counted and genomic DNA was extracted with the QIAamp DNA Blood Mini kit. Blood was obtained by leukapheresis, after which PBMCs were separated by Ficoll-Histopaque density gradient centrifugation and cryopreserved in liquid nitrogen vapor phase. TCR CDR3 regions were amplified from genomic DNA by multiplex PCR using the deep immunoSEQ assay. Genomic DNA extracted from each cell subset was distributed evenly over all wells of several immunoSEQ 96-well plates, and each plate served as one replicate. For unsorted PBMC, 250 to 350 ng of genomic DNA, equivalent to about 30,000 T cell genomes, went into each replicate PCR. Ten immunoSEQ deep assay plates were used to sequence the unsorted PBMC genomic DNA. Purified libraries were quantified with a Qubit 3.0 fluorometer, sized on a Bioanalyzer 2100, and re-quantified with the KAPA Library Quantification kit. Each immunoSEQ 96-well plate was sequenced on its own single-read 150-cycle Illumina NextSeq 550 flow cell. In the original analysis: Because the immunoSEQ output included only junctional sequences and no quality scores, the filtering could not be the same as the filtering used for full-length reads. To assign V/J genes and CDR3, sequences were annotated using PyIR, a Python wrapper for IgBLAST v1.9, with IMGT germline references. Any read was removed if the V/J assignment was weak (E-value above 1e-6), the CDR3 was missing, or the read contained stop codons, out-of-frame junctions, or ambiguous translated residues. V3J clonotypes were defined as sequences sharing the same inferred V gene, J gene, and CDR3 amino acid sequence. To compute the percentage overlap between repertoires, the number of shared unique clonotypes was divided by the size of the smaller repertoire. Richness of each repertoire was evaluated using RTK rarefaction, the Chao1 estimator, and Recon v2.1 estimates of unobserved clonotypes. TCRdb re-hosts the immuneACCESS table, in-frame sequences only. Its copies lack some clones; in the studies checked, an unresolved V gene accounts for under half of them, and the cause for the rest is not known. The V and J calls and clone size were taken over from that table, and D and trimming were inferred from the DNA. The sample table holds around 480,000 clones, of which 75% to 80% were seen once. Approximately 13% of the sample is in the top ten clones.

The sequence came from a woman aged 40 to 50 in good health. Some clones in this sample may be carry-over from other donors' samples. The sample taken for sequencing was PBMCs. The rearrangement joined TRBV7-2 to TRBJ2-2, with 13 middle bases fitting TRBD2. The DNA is TGTGCCAGCAGCACGACTAGCGGGAGGTCTGCCACCGGGGAGCTGTTTTTT. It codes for CASSTTSGRSATGELFF.